The 27 T cell receptor beta chains below come from one sample, sequenced in a study of T cell responses to AZD1222 COVID-19 vaccine. The assay was immunoSEQ multiplex PCR, and TCRdb's table has in-frame clones only and misses some. The data show some 100,000 clones, 85% to 90% seen once. This specimen consisted of peripheral blood, obtained on day 0 of AZD1222 vaccination. All receptors come from an adult in good health.

This clone was counted between two and nine times. The V and J genes are TRBV5-4 and TRBJ1-2, with 10 bases aligning to TRBD1. Trimming at V came to 4 bases and at J to 5 bases, leaving 8 bases not matched to a gene. Looked up from germline, CDR1 is SGHNT and CDR2 is YYREEE (reference sequence). This CDR3 contains 15 residues. CDR3 coding DNA: TGTGCCAGCAGCCCGGGACAGGGGATGGGTTATGGCTACACCTTC. Translated: CASSPGQGMGYGYTF.

This clone turned up a few times. V usage is TRBV28 and J usage is TRBJ1-4; D is undetermined. CDR1 and CDR2 (germline): MDHEN, SYDVKM. The CDR3 totals 15 residues. V lost 7 bases and J lost 3, with 15 bases in between. The CDR3 loop reads CASKDGVPANEKLFF. The CDR3, as DNA: TGTGCCAGCAAGGACGGGGTGCCGGCTAATGAAAAACTGTTTTTT.

This clone has only one observation. The CDR3 sequence is CASSWDRGSEKLFF. The CDR3 DNA reads as TGTGCCAGCAGTTGGGACAGGGGGAGTGAAAAACTGTTTTTT. The chain recombines TRBV27 with TRBJ1-4; 11 bases fit TRBD1. Germline lookup yields CDR1 MNHEY and CDR2 SMNVEV (reference sequence). The length of the CDR3 is 14 residues. The J segment lost 7 bases and the V segment lost 4 bases, leaving 2 bases of the junction unmatched.

The CDR3, as DNA: TGTGCCAGCAGTGACGGAGGGAAAGACGAGCAGTACTTC. Its translation: CASSDGGKDEQYF. The gene calls are TRBV2 and TRBJ2-7, with D maybe TRBD2 (6 bases). This CDR3 region has 13 residues. The germline V gene has CDR1 SNHLY and CDR2 FYNNEI. V shed 3 bases and J shed 5 bases, with 11 bases lying between them.

The chain combines TRBV29-1 with TRBJ2-2; the D is unclear. The germline V gene has CDR1 SQVTM and CDR2 ANQGSEA. The CDR3 spans 13 residues. Deletions cut 4 bases from V and 3 bases from J, with 9 bases between. The CDR3 DNA reads TGCAGCGTTGGAGGCAGAGACACCGGGGAGCTGTTTTTT. Protein sequence: CSVGGRDTGELFF.

V usage is TRBV7-9 and J usage is TRBJ1-1, with no clear D. V lost 3 bases, J lost 3 bases, and 5 bases lay in between. The CDR3 sequence is 12 residues long. CDR1 and CDR2 from the germline V gene are SEHNR and FQNEAQ (reference sequence). CDR3 loop: CASSLGYTEAFF. CDR3 DNA: TGTGCCAGCAGCTTGGGTTACACTGAAGCTTTCTTT.

V gene TRBV5-6 combines with J gene TRBJ1-5; D uncertain. The germline CDR1 and CDR2 sequences are SGHDT and YYEEEE. V lost 3 bases to trimming and J lost 4 bases, with 8 bases between them. This CDR3 is 13 amino acids long. The CDR3 sequence: CASSSVGNQPQHF. The CDR3 nucleotides are TGTGCCAGCAGCTCCGTGGGAAATCAGCCCCAGCATTTT.

The V gene is TRBV7-2, the J gene TRBJ1-5; D gene uncertain. Germline assignment: CDR1 SGHTA and CDR2 FQGNSA. The CDR3 covers 14 residues. Deletions cut 0 bases from V and 6 bases from J, with 9 bases between. The CDR3 is CASSLAPVGQPQHF. CDR3 nucleotide sequence: TGTGCCAGCAGCTTAGCCCCGGTGGGTCAGCCCCAGCATTTT.

This clone came up once. The chain links TRBV5-1 to TRBJ2-1; perhaps TRBD2 as D (5 bases). This CDR3 is 15 amino acids long. Germline lookup yields CDR1 SGHRS and CDR2 YFSETQ. V lost 0 bases and J lost 5, with 12 bases in between. The CDR3 bases are TGCGCCAGCAGCTTGGTAGGCGGGTCCAACAATGAGCAGTTCTTC. It encodes CASSLVGGSNNEQFF.

J is TRBJ2-3 and V is TRBV5-1; no firm D call. This CDR3 comprises 12 residues. The V end lost 4 bases, the J end lost 3 bases, and 6 bases lay between the germline ends. Germline V lookup: CDR1 SGHRS, CDR2 YFSETQ. As DNA, the CDR3 is TGCGCCAGCAGCCCGGCAACAGATACGCAGTATTTT. Its protein is CASSPATDTQYF.

This chain connects TRBV6-1 to TRBJ2-7; 9 bases agree with TRBD1. With 3 bases clipped from V and 2 bases from J, the junction kept 8 bases outside the gene matches. The CDR3 length is 16 residues. Germline loops: CDR1 MNHNS, CDR2 SASEGT. The CDR3 here is CASSEIAGTGPYEQYF. CDR3 nucleotide sequence: TGTGCCAGCAGTGAGATTGCCGGGACAGGGCCCTACGAGCAGTACTTC.

This clone was detected only once. CDR3 region: CASKDRAYSNQPQHF. CDR3 nucleotide sequence: TGTGCCAGCAAGGACAGGGCATATAGCAATCAGCCCCAGCATTTT. V gene TRBV6-5 combines with J gene TRBJ1-5; 8 positions agree with TRBD1. CDR1 is MNHEY, CDR2 SVGAGI, per germline. The CDR3 extends over 15 amino acids. The junction had 5 bases not matched to a gene; V was cut back by 7 bases and J by 0 bases.

This chain connects TRBV5-1 to TRBJ1-5; perhaps TRBD1 as D (6 bases). Germline V gene lookup returns CDR1 SGHRS and CDR2 YFSETQ. The V end was cut by 2 bases, the J end by 0 bases, with 18 bases between. The CDR3 covers 18 residues. CDR3 amino acids: CASSLSDWGPSSNQPQHF. The CDR3 coding sequence is TGCGCCAGCAGCTTATCAGACTGGGGGCCATCTAGCAATCAGCCCCAGCATTTT.

This clone has just one count. The chain uses TRBV7-2 and TRBJ1-2; D call uncertain. Germline V gene sequence: CDR1 SGHTA, CDR2 FQGNSA. This CDR3 spans 15 amino acids. V was shortened by 4 bases and J by 0 bases, with 12 bases between the two germline ends. CDR3 nucleotides: TGTGCCAGCAGCTCCCGAAGAGATGCTAACTATGGCTACACCTTC. Translated, it gives CASSSRRDANYGYTF.

Only one count was recorded for this clone. CDR3: CASGIMGGGKLFF. The CDR3 nucleotides are TGTGCCAGCGGCATAATGGGGGGCGGAAAACTGTTTTTT. J is TRBJ1-4 and V is TRBV6-5; tentative D call: TRBD1 (6 bases). This CDR3 comprises 13 residues. CDR1 and CDR2 from the germline V gene are MNHEY and SVGAGI. The V end lost 8 bases, the J end lost 10 bases, and 17 bases lay between the germline ends.

The V gene is TRBV15, the J gene TRBJ1-4; D remains unclear. V lost 9 bases to trimming and J lost 0 bases, with 14 bases between them. The CDR3 loop spans 15 amino acids. Germline V gene sequence: CDR1 LNHNV, CDR2 YYDKDF (reference sequence). Here the CDR3 DNA reads TGTGCCACGGGCCCAGGTGCCTCAACTAATGAAAAACTGTTTTTT. This translates into CATGPGASTNEKLFF.

The rearrangement uses TRBV7-6 and TRBJ1-2, with D maybe TRBD1 (6 bases). V was shortened by 1 base and J by 2 bases, with 14 bases between the two germline ends. Germline V gene sequence: CDR1 SGHVS, CDR2 FNYEAQ. There are 16 residues in the CDR3. DNA of the CDR3: TGTGCCAGCAGCTTAGGCCCTACAGGGTCGAACTATGGCTACACCTTC. Translated, it gives CASSLGPTGSNYGYTF.

This clone was seen once. Compared with germline, one end of the junction differs, possibly owing to a read error. V and J are TRBV11-2 and TRBJ1-6; tentative D call: TRBD1 (6 bases). This CDR3 comprises 16 residues. The germline V gene has CDR1 SGHAT and CDR2 FQNNGV. CDR3 amino acids: CASSIETWRGNSPLHF. Here the CDR3 DNA reads TGTGCCAGCAGCATAGAGACGTGGAGGGGGAATTCACCCCTCCACTTT.

This chain links TRBV3-1 (or the pseudogene TRBV3-2) with TRBJ2-1; a weak D match, TRBD1 (6 bases). This CDR3 region has 13 residues. CDR1 and CDR2 from the germline V gene are LGHDT and YNNKEL (reference sequence). The germline V and J ends were trimmed by 7 bases and 5 bases, with 12 bases remaining between them. The CDR3 nucleotides are TGTGCCAGCACCCCTGGACAGCACAATGAGCAGTTCTTC. Protein: CASTPGQHNEQFF.

The sample holds a few counts of this clone. The rearrangement links TRBV7-3 to TRBJ2-3, with 9 bases aligning to TRBD2. The ends lost 5 bases at V and 0 bases at J; junction bases unmatched: 9. The CDR3 covers 17 residues. CDR1 and CDR2 from the germline V gene are SGHTA and FQGTGA. The DNA of the CDR3 is TGTGCCAGCAGCCCCGGCTTAGCGGGGGCTAGCACAGATACGCAGTATTTT. It encodes CASSPGLAGASTDTQYF. Full variable domain (outside the CDR3, taken from reference TRBV7-3 and TRBJ2-3): GAGVSQTPSNKVTEKGKYVELRCDPISGHTALYWYRQSLGQGPEFLIYFQGTGAADDSGLPNDRFFAVRPEGSVSTLKIQRTERGDSAVYLCASSPGLAGASTDTQYFGPGTRLTVL.

The chain recombines TRBV19 with TRBJ1-1; D ambiguous. Germline values: CDR1 LNHDA, CDR2 SQIVND (reference sequence). The CDR3 is made up of 13 amino acids. The V end lost 4 bases, the J end lost 2 bases, and 8 bases lay between the germline ends. The CDR3 spells CASSTRRNTEAFF. The CDR3 DNA reads TGTGCCAGTAGTACGAGGAGAAACACTGAAGCTTTCTTT.

The V call is TRBV6-5, the J call TRBJ2-7; possibly TRBD2 for D (6 bases). The CDR3 spans 16 residues. The germline V and J ends were trimmed by 0 bases and 6 bases, with 18 bases remaining between them. Germline lookup yields CDR1 MNHEY and CDR2 SVGAGI. The CDR3 DNA is TGTGCCAGCAGTTACTCGAGAGTCGCGGGGTCGGGCGAGCAGTACTTC. Amino acids: CASSYSRVAGSGEQYF.

This rearrangement joins TRBV14 to TRBJ1-2, with D perhaps matching TRBD1 (5 bases). Germline V CDR1 and CDR2: SGHDN, FVKESK. The CDR3 contains 17 residues. V lost 1 base and J lost 2, with 17 bases in between. In DNA form, the CDR3 reads TGTGCCAGCAGCCAAGGTGGCGGTCTCTGGGACAACTATGGCTACACCTTC. Protein sequence: CASSQGGGLWDNYGYTF. Based on the CDR3 plus reference TRBV14 and TRBJ1-2, the full variable domain is EAGVTQFPSHSVIEKGQTVTLRCDPISGHDNLYWYRRVMGKEIKFLLHFVKESKQDESGMPNNRFLAERTGGTYSTLKVQPAELEDSGVYFCASSQGGGLWDNYGYTFGSGTRLTVV.

This chain uses TRBV7-2 with TRBJ2-3, with 11 bases fitting TRBD2. Germline assignment: CDR1 SGHTA and CDR2 FQGNSA. The V segment lost 1 base and the J segment 2 bases; nucleotides outside the gene matches: 8. This CDR3 has 18 amino acids. The CDR3 reads CASSLVEASGGITDTQYF. The CDR3 bases are TGTGCCAGCAGCTTAGTTGAGGCTAGCGGGGGGATCACAGATACGCAGTATTTT.

The gene calls are TRBV30 and TRBJ1-1; 7 bases agree with TRBD1. The CDR3 has 14 residues. The ends lost 5 bases at V and 7 bases at J; junction bases unmatched: 13. Germline values: CDR1 GTSNPN, CDR2 SVGIG (reference sequence). The DNA of the CDR3 is TGTGCCTGGGACAATCGACAGGGTAGGGGTGAAGCTTTCTTT. The encoded protein is CAWDNRQGRGEAFF. The complete variable domain, with remaining parts taken from reference TRBV30 and TRBJ1-1, reads SQTIHQWPATLVQPVGSPLSLECTVEGTSNPNLYWYRQAAGRGLQLLFYSVGIGQISSEVPQNLSASRPQDRQFILSSKKLLLSDSGFYLCAWDNRQGRGEAFFGQGTRLTVV.

This clone was detected only once. The CDR3 sequence: CSASSSARRDEQYF. The CDR3 DNA is TGCAGTGCTAGTTCTTCAGCCCGGAGGGACGAGCAGTACTTC. The chain is built from TRBV20-1 and TRBJ2-7, with D tentatively TRBD2 (6 bases). Trimming stripped 3 bases from V and 5 bases from J, with 17 bases between. The CDR3 is made up of 14 amino acids. CDR1 is DFQATT, CDR2 SNEGSKA, per germline (reference sequence).

This sequence joins TRBV28 and TRBJ1-4; D perhaps matches TRBD1 (5 bases). The germline gives CDR1 MDHEN, CDR2 SYDVKM. The germline V and J ends were trimmed by 2 bases and 8 bases, with 12 bases remaining between them. This CDR3 has 14 amino acids. The CDR3 spells CASSLGRWGEKLFF. The CDR3 DNA reads TGTGCCAGCAGTTTAGGCAGGTGGGGGGAAAAACTGTTTTTT.